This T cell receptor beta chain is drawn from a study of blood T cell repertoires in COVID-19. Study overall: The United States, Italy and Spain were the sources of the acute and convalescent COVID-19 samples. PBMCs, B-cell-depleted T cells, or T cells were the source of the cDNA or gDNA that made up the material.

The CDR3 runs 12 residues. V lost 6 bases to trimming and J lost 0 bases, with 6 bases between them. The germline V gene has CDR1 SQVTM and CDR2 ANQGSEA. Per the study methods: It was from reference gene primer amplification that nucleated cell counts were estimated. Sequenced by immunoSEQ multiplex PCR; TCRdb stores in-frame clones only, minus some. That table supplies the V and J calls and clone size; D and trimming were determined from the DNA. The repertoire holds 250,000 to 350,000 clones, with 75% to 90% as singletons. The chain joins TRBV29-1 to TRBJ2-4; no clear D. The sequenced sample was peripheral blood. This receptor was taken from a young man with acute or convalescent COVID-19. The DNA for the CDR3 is TGCAGCGTATCCGTAGCCAAAAACATTCAGTACTTC. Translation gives CSVSVAKNIQYF.